One and the same sample provided the 27 T cell receptor beta chains below, sequenced in a study of cytomegalovirus exposure and HLA in healthy donors. PCR was performed using 60 Vbeta and 13 Jbeta primers. The method was immunoSEQ multiplex PCR; TCRdb's version includes in-frame clones alone and lacks a portion of them. The table records some 110,000 clones, roughly 80% of them present only once. Specimen: PBMCs. The receptors come from a man under 40 in good health and CMV-seropositive.

The CDR3 DNA follows: TGTGCCAGCAGTCCTATACAGGGGTATAATGAAAAACTGTTTTTT. Translation: CASSPIQGYNEKLFF. The chain is built from TRBV6-1 and TRBJ1-4, with 7 bases lining up with TRBD1. Germline V gene data show CDR1 as MNHNS and CDR2 as SASEGT. The V gene end was trimmed by 5 bases and the J gene end by 4 bases; junction bases not matched to a gene: 7. The CDR3 sequence is 15 residues long.

J is TRBJ2-7 and V is TRBV5-1; TRBD1 is a possible D gene (6 bases). Germline lookup yields CDR1 SGHRS and CDR2 YFSETQ. The V gene lost 5 bases and the J gene lost 2 bases, with 17 bases spanning the gap. The CDR3 is 15 residues long. The CDR3: CASRSGTLSTYEQYF. In DNA form, the CDR3 reads TGCGCCAGCAGATCCGGGACACTGAGTACCTACGAGCAGTACTTC.

V and J are TRBV30 and TRBJ2-2, with 9 bases fitting TRBD2. V shed 3 bases and J 0 bases; nucleotides not matched to a gene: 5. This CDR3 region has 16 residues. CDR1 and CDR2 (germline): GTSNPN, SVGIG (reference sequence). CDR3 in DNA: TGTGCCTGGAGGGGTGCGGGGGGGCCGAACACCGGGGAGCTGTTTTTT. Translation gives CAWRGAGGPNTGELFF.

The chain has TRBV28 and TRBJ2-7, with a tentative D call TRBD2 (6 bases). The CDR3 length is 17 residues. Germline CDR1 is MDHEN and CDR2 is SYDVKM. V gave up 8 bases and J gave up 5 bases, with 28 bases separating them. The CDR3 nucleotides are TGTGCCAGCCGAAGTCCTCCGACGGGACTCTTCTACCACGAGCAGTACTTC. Its protein product is CASRSPPTGLFYHEQYF.

This chain connects TRBV5-6 to TRBJ2-7; TRBD2 aligns across 10 bases. The germline gives CDR1 SGHDT, CDR2 YYEEEE. This CDR3 contains 14 residues. J was trimmed by 2 bases and V by 4 bases; bases with no gene match: 3. CDR3 sequence: CASSGGLAAYEQYV. CDR3 coding DNA: TGTGCCAGCAGCGGCGGACTAGCGGCCTACGAGCAGTACGTC.

In its sample, this clone was seen a few times. J is TRBJ2-3 and V is TRBV7-9, with 12 bases fitting TRBD2. The CDR3 has 16 amino acids. CDR1 is SEHNR, CDR2 FQNEAQ, per germline (reference sequence). V lost 2 bases to trimming and J lost 2 bases; unmatched junction nucleotides: 2. The CDR3 coding sequence is TGTGCCAGCAGCTTACGGACTAGCGGGACCACAGATACGCAGTATTTT. Residues: CASSLRTSGTTDTQYF.

This clone is a singleton in its sample. The chain combines TRBV9 with TRBJ2-3; D ambiguous. Trimming removed 0 bases at V and 2 bases at J, with 7 bases between. Germline V gives CDR1 SGDLS, CDR2 YYNGEE. The CDR3 sequence is 14 residues long. CDR3 coding DNA: TGTGCCAGCAGCGTAGATCGGTTCACAGATACGCAGTATTTT. Its translation is CASSVDRFTDTQYF.

This chain uses TRBV5-4 with TRBJ2-1, with D perhaps matching TRBD2 (6 bases). Between the trimmed V and J ends, which lost 2 bases and 4 bases, there was a span of 13 bases. This CDR3 is 15 amino acids long. Germline V CDR1 and CDR2: SGHNT, YYREEE (reference sequence). The chain's CDR3 is CASSFNRAGYNEQFF. DNA for the CDR3: TGTGCCAGCAGCTTTAACCGGGCGGGATACAATGAGCAGTTCTTC.

In nucleotides, the CDR3 is TGTGCCACCAGCAGAGACCGGGACAGGGGGATCATTGAGCAGTTCTTC. Its translation is CATSRDRDRGIIEQFF. This chain joins TRBV15 and TRBJ2-1; the match to TRBD1 covers 11 bases. The ends lost 0 bases at V and 9 bases at J; junction bases unmatched: 7. CDR3 length: 16 residues. Germline V lookup: CDR1 LNHNV, CDR2 YYDKDF (reference sequence).

This clone was seen once. The chain combines TRBV12-5 with TRBJ1-1, with 7 bases matching TRBD1. Unmatched junction bases numbered 13, after V lost 6 bases and J lost 3 bases. Germline V lookup: CDR1 LGHNT, CDR2 FRNRAP. This CDR3 has 16 residues. The CDR3 region is CASGPRGGGTDTEAFF. The CDR3 region has the DNA TGTGCTAGTGGACCCCGTGGAGGGGGCACGGACACTGAAGCTTTCTTT.

The rearrangement uses TRBV30 and TRBJ2-7; possibly TRBD2 for D (5 bases). The CDR3 sequence is 13 residues long. The germline CDR1 and CDR2 sequences are GTSNPN and SVGIG (reference sequence). The V and J ends lost 0 bases and 3 bases respectively, with 9 bases between them. The CDR3 DNA sequence: TGTGCCTGGAGTGTCCCAGGAGGCTACGAGCAGTACTTC. This encodes CAWSVPGGYEQYF.

The chain recombines TRBV30 with TRBJ2-1; TRBD2 aligns across 9 bases. The CDR3 is 14 residues long. Losses at the gene ends were 8 bases for V and 8 bases for J; bases not matched to a gene: 13. Germline lookup yields CDR1 GTSNPN and CDR2 SVGIG (reference sequence). CDR3 in amino acids: CAGTTGLARDEQFF. CDR3 coding DNA: TGTGCCGGGACAACGGGACTAGCACGCGATGAGCAGTTCTTC. The full variable domain, its missing parts supplied by reference TRBV30 and TRBJ2-1, is SQTIHQWPATLVQPVGSPLSLECTVEGTSNPNLYWYRQAAGRGLQLLFYSVGIGQISSEVPQNLSASRPQDRQFILSSKKLLLSDSGFYLCAGTTGLARDEQFFGPGTRLTVL.

The rearrangement links TRBV6-5 to TRBJ2-3; 12 bases agree with TRBD2. After removal of 7 bases from V and 6 bases from J, the junction contained 8 bases not matched to a gene. The CDR3 sequence is 15 residues long. Germline assignment: CDR1 MNHEY and CDR2 SVGAGI. The CDR3 sequence: CASTLTSGGIDTQYF. The DNA for the CDR3 is TGTGCCAGCACCCTTACTAGCGGGGGGATCGATACGCAGTATTTT.

This chain uses TRBV9 with TRBJ2-6, with TRBD1 as a possible D gene (6 bases). Germline loops: CDR1 SGDLS, CDR2 YYNGEE. The CDR3 runs to 20 residues. V lost 5 bases, J lost 1 base, and 25 bases lay in between. Here the CDR3 DNA reads TGTGCCAGCAGTTTTAGGACAGCCGTATACTTCAGATCTGGGGCCAACGTCCTGACTTTC. It is translated as CASSFRTAVYFRSGANVLTF.

This chain joins TRBV21-1 and TRBJ2-7; TRBD2, the table's D call, lacks a check against the DNA. TRBV21-1 is shown as a pseudogene. There are 17 residues in the CDR3. DNA for the CDR3: TGTGCCAGCAGCAATATTGGGTCTAGCGGGAGGGTCTACGAGCAGTACGTC. This gives the protein CASSNIGSSGRVYEQYV.

V and J are TRBV4-2 and TRBJ2-1, with D perhaps matching TRBD1 (6 bases). The CDR3 consists of 14 residues. Germline V lookup: CDR1 LGHNA, CDR2 YNFKEQ. V dropped 1 base and J dropped 8 bases, with 12 bases sitting between them. The CDR3 region has the DNA TGTGCCAGCAGCCAAGGACCTGGGGGCCATGAGCAGTTCTTC. Translating it yields CASSQGPGGHEQFF.

J is TRBJ1-2 and V is TRBV5-6; the D gene is possibly TRBD1 (6 bases). The CDR3 loop spans 15 amino acids. Trimming took 4 bases from V and 4 from J, leaving 17 bases between them. Germline values: CDR1 SGHDT, CDR2 YYEEEE. Here the CDR3 DNA reads TGTGCCAGCAGCGGGGGGGGCCTCGGGCCCTATGGCTACACCTTC. Translating gives CASSGGGLGPYGYTF.

The chain combines TRBV5-1 with TRBJ2-7; maybe TRBD2 (6 bases). CDR3 length: 11 residues. The germline V gene has CDR1 SGHRS and CDR2 YFSETQ. Deletions cut 9 bases from V and 7 bases from J, with 14 bases between. The CDR3 DNA is TGCGCCATGGAGGGGTGGGGGGAGCAGTACGTC. Protein sequence: CAMEGWGEQYV.

The chain has TRBV28 and TRBJ2-1; the match to TRBD2 covers 13 bases. This CDR3 has 15 amino acids. The V and J ends lost 4 bases and 10 bases, in that order; junction bases with no gene match: 7. Germline assignment: CDR1 MDHEN and CDR2 SYDVKM. The CDR3 is CASSSWTSGRDEQFF. CDR3 sequence (DNA): TGTGCCAGCAGTTCCTGGACTAGCGGGAGAGACGAGCAGTTCTTC.

This chain links TRBV5-4 with TRBJ1-1, with 10 bases fitting TRBD1. CDR3 length equals 15 residues. V trimming: 0 bases; J trimming: 5 bases; junction bases outside the gene matches: 4. Per germline, CDR1 SGHNT and CDR2 YYREEE (reference sequence). The CDR3 DNA follows: TGTGCCAGCAGCTTGGGGGACAGGGGTGGTACTGAAGCTTTCTTT. Amino acids: CASSLGDRGGTEAFF.

The chain couples TRBV6-5 to TRBJ1-1; D is perhaps TRBD1 (6 bases). Germline V lookup: CDR1 MNHEY, CDR2 SVGAGI. V was pared by 7 bases and J by 5 bases, with 14 bases between. The length of the CDR3 is 13 residues. The CDR3 sequence: CASTSTGRTEAFF. In DNA, the CDR3 is TGTGCCAGCACCTCCACAGGGAGAACTGAAGCTTTCTTT.

The chain recombines TRBV29-1 with TRBJ2-5, with 10 bases fitting TRBD2. The germline gives CDR1 SQVTM, CDR2 ANQGSEA. Trimming took 5 bases from V and 4 from J; bases not matched to a gene: 4. The CDR3 contains 13 residues. CDR3 in DNA: TGCAGCGTTAGCGGGAGGGCATCAGAGACCCAGTACTTC. Protein sequence: CSVSGRASETQYF.

The genes are TRBV6-5 and TRBJ1-5; D is possibly TRBD1 (5 bases). This CDR3 has 14 residues. Trimming took off 9 bases at V and 2 bases at J, with 14 bases between the two ends. Per germline, CDR1 MNHEY and CDR2 SVGAGI. CDR3 bases: TGTGCCAGTATCCCAGGGACTCGCAATCAGCCCCAGCATTTT. Protein product: CASIPGTRNQPQHF.

This chain connects TRBV4-1 to TRBJ1-1, with D possibly matching TRBD1 (5 bases). Germline V gene data show CDR1 as MGHRA and CDR2 as YSYEKL. The CDR3 runs to 15 residues. Trimming left V 0 bases short and J 1 base short, with 9 bases between. This CDR3 is CASSQDKGRNTEAFF. Here the CDR3 DNA reads TGCGCCAGCAGCCAAGATAAGGGGCGGAACACTGAAGCTTTCTTT.

The chain couples TRBV2 to TRBJ2-5; 7 positions agree with TRBD1. The CDR3 loop spans 14 amino acids. The V and J ends lost 4 bases and 8 bases, in that order; junction bases with no gene match: 10. Germline CDR1 reads SNHLY; CDR2 reads FYNNEI. The CDR3 spells CASSGTARQGTQYF. DNA of the CDR3: TGTGCCAGCAGTGGTACTGCGAGACAGGGAACCCAGTACTTC.

The CDR3 coding sequence is TGCGCCAGCAGCGAGGCCCCGGGAAACTATGGCTACACCTTC. Amino acid sequence: CASSEAPGNYGYTF. This chain connects TRBV5-1 to TRBJ1-2, with D unresolved. Germline CDR1 reads SGHRS; CDR2 reads YFSETQ. The CDR3 totals 14 residues. V was clipped by 4 bases and J by 2 bases, with 12 bases between them.

This clone was recorded once. The gene calls are TRBV5-1 and TRBJ2-7; 10 bases align to TRBD1. The CDR3 totals 15 residues. Losses at the gene ends were 3 bases for V and 1 base for J; bases not matched to a gene: 4. CDR1 and CDR2 (germline): SGHRS, YFSETQ. The DNA for the CDR3 is TGCGCCAGCAGCTCTCCGGGACAGGGGTCCTACGAGCAGTACTTC. Protein product: CASSSPGQGSYEQYF.